This T cell receptor (beta chain) was found in a study of neoadjuvant nivolumab and ipilimumab in lung cancer. Data came from immunoSEQ multiplex PCR; TCRdb stores just in-frame clones and leaves some out. The sample carries 9,000 to 10,000 clones, about four fifths recorded once. Study findings and constraints: TCR richness and clonality were higher in tumors than adjacent uninvolved lung. Only two of four nivolumab-treated tumors gained richness and clonality by surgery. Only a small number of samples underwent TCR sequencing.

Germline V gives CDR1 SGHKS, CDR2 YYEKEE (reference sequence). V lost 0 bases and J 1 base, leaving 11 bases between the germline ends. The CDR3 covers 15 residues. In regard to this clone: Its antigen is not known.

Sequences were derived from peripheral blood, sampled before neoadjuvant nivolumab, alone or with ipilimumab. The chain carries TRBV5-5 and TRBJ2-7; D gene uncertain. The sequence came from an adult with non-small cell lung cancer. The CDR3 spells CASSLDTPSSYEQYF. CDR3 in DNA: TGTGCCAGCAGCTTGGACACACCATCTTCCTACGAGCAGTACTTC.